The T cell receptor (beta chain) under discussion was sequenced for a study of blood T cell repertoires in COVID-19. Residents of 24 US areas, aged about 18 to 95 years, made up the participants. This table comes from immunoSEQ multiplex PCR, and its TCRdb copy is limited to in-frame clones, with some not included. The sample carries around 400,000 clones, roughly 90% recorded once. CDR1 is LNHDA, CDR2 SQIVND, per germline (reference sequence). The CDR3 covers 13 residues. Trimming stripped 7 bases from V and 3 bases from J, with 12 bases between. The sequenced sample consisted of PBMCs or T cells enriched from blood (not recorded which). V and J are TRBV19 and TRBJ1-1, with D perhaps matching TRBD1 (6 bases). This receptor was obtained from a woman aged 18 to 35 who had been exposed to COVID-19. In DNA form, the CDR3 reads TGTGCCAGTACCCCAGACAGGTACACTGAAGCTTTCTTT. This gives the protein CASTPDRYTEAFF.